Shown below are 3 T cell receptor beta chains from a single sample sequenced in a study of Ad26.COV2.S vaccination and SARS-CoV-2 variants. Treatment specified: 19 received Ad26.COV2.S at low or high dose, single or two shots; about 5 received placebo; per-sample allocation not given. The samples date from day 63 after the first vaccine or placebo injection. The table came from immunoSEQ multiplex PCR; TCRdb's copy has only in-frame clones and leaves some out. The top ten clones hold 5.5% of a sample with some 350,000 clones, approximately 87% of them seen once. The sample here was peripheral blood, taken in a trial of Ad26.COV2.S vaccine versus placebo. The receptor source for this set is a person between 18 and 59 years old who received the Ad26.COV2.S COVID-19 vaccine or a placebo.

The chain employs TRBV6-5 and TRBJ1-5; TRBD1 matches 8 bases. V was clipped by 11 bases and J by 1 base; unmatched bases: 4. The CDR3 spans 13 residues. CDR1 is MNHEY, CDR2 SVGAGI, per germline. The chain's CDR3 is CASDRGSNQPQHF. In nucleotides, the CDR3 is TGTGCCTCAGACAGGGGAAGCAATCAGCCCCAGCATTTT.

J is TRBJ2-1 and V is TRBV4-1; a weak D match, TRBD2 (6 bases). CDR1 is MGHRA and CDR2 is YSYEKL in the germline V gene. The V gene lost 1 base and the J gene lost 7 bases, with 17 bases spanning the gap. This CDR3 is built from 16 residues. CDR3 in amino acids: CASSQGRSGRWNEQFF. The CDR3 nucleotides are TGCGCCAGCAGCCAAGGAAGGAGCGGGCGGTGGAATGAGCAGTTCTTC.

This chain links TRBV30 with TRBJ2-2, with TRBD2 matching over 9 bases. The CDR3 runs to 17 residues. Per the germline V gene, CDR1 is GTSNPN and CDR2 is SVGIG (reference sequence). The ends lost 2 bases at V and 5 bases at J; junction bases unmatched: 12. In nucleotides, the CDR3 is TGTGCCTGGAGTTCTTGGGCGGGAGGGCCTGAAACCGGGGAGCTGTTTTTT. Encoded protein: CAWSSWAGGPETGELFF.